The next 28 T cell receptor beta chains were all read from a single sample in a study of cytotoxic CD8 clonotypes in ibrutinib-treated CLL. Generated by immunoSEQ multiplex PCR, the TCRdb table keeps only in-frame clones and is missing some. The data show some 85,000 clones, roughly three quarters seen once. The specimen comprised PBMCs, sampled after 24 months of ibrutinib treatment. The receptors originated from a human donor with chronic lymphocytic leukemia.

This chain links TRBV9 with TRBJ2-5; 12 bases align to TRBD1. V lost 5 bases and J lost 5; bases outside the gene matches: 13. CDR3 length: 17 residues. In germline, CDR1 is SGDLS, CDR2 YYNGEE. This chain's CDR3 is CASSAHAGQGAVETQYF. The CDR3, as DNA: TGTGCCAGCAGTGCCCATGCGGGACAGGGGGCCGTGGAGACCCAGTACTTC.

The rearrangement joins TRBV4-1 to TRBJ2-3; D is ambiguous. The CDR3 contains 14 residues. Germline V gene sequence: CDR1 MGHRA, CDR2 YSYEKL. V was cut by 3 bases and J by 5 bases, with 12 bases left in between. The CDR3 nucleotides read TGCGCCAGCAGCCACGATGAAAGAAGAGATACGCAGTATTTT. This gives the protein CASSHDERRDTQYF.

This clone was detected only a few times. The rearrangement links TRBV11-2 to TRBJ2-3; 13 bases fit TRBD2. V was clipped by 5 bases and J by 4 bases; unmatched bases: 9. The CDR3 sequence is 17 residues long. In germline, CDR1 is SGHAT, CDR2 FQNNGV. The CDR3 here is CASSPGLAGVRSDTQYF. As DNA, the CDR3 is TGTGCCAGCAGCCCCGGACTAGCGGGAGTCCGTTCAGATACGCAGTATTTT. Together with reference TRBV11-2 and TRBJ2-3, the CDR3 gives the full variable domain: EAGVAQSPRYKIIEKRQSVAFWCNPISGHATLYWYQQILGQGPKLLIQFQNNGVVDDSQLPKDRFSAERLKGVDSTLKIQPAKLEDSAVYLCASSPGLAGVRSDTQYFGPGTRLTVL.

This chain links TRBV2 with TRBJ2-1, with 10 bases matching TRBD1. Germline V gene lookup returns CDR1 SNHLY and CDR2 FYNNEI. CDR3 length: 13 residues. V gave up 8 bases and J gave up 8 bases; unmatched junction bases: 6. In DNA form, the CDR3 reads TGTGCCAGCCGGGACAGGGGTTTGGATGAGCAGTTCTTC. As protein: CASRDRGLDEQFF. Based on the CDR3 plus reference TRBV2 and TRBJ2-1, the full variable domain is EPEVTQTPSHQVTQMGQEVILRCVPISNHLYFYWYRQILGQKVEFLVSFYNNEISEKSEIFDDQFSVERPDGSNFTLKIRSTKLEDSAMYFCASRDRGLDEQFFGPGTRLTVL.

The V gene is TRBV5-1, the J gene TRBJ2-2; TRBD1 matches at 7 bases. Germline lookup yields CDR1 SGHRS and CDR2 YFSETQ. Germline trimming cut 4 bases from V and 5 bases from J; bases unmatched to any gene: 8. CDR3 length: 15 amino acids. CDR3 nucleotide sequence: TGCGCCAGCAGCCCGCAGGACAGGTCGACCGGGGAGCTGTTTTTT. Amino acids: CASSPQDRSTGELFF.

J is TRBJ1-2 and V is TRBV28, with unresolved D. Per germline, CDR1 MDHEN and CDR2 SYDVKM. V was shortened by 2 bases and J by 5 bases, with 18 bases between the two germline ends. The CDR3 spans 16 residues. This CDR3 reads CASSLTEAGLGYGYTF. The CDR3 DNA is TGTGCCAGCAGTTTAACAGAGGCGGGTCTGGGGTATGGCTACACCTTC.

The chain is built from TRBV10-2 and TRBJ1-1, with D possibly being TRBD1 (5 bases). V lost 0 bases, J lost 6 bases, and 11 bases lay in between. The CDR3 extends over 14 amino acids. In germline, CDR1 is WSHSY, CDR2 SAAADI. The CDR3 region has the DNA TGCGCCAGCAGTGAGTCGGGGGGTAGCCCTGAAGCTTTCTTT. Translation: CASSESGGSPEAFF.

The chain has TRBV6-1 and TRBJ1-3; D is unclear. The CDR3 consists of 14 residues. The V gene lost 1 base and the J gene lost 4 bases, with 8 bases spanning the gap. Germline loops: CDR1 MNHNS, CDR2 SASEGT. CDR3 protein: CASSEVTEGNTIYF. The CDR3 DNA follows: TGTGCCAGCAGTGAAGTGACGGAGGGAAACACCATATATTTT.

CDR3 in amino acids: CAIRQTGISTDTQYF. Written as DNA, the CDR3 is TGTGCCATACGCCAGACAGGGATTAGCACAGATACGCAGTATTTT. The gene calls are TRBV27 and TRBJ2-3; 7 bases are a match to TRBD1. Trimming took 10 bases from V and 0 from J; bases not matched to a gene: 10. Germline CDR1 reads MNHEY; CDR2 reads SMNVEV (reference sequence). This CDR3 has 15 residues.

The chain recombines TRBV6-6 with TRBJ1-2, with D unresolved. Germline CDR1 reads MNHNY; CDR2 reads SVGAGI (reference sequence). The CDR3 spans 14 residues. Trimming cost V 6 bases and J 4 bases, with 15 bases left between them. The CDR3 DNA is TGTGCCAGCAGGAGGATTTTAGAGGGCTATGGCTACACCTTC. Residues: CASRRILEGYGYTF.

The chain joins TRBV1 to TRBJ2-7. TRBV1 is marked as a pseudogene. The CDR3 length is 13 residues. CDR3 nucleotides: TGCACCAGCAGCCAACGGAACGTCTACGAGCAGTACTTC. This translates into CTSSQRNVYEQYF.

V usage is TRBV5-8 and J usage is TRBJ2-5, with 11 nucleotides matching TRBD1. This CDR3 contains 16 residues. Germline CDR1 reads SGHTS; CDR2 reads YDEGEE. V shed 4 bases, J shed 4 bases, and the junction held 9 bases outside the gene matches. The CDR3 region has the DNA TGTGCCAGCAGCCTACCGGGACAGGGGGTGGCAGAGACCCAGTACTTC. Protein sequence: CASSLPGQGVAETQYF.

The CDR3 sequence: CASRRTGFPYEQYF. The DNA for the CDR3 is TGTGCCAGCAGAAGGACAGGGTTCCCCTACGAGCAGTACTTC. The rearrangement links TRBV6-5 to TRBJ2-7, with 8 bases aligning to TRBD1. The length of the CDR3 is 14 residues. Trimming took 6 bases from V and 2 from J; bases not matched to a gene: 6. Germline assignment: CDR1 MNHEY and CDR2 SVGAGI.

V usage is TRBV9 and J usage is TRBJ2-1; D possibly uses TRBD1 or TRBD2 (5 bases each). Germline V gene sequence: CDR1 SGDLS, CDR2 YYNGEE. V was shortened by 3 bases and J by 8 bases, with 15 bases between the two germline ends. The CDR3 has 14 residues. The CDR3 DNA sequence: TGTGCCAGCAGCGAGACTTGGCTGGGGGATGAGCAGTTCTTC. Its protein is CASSETWLGDEQFF.

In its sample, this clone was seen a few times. In DNA form, the CDR3 reads TGCAGCGTTGGGACAGGGGAACGGCCCCAGCATTTT. This encodes CSVGTGERPQHF. The chain joins TRBV29-1 to TRBJ1-5, with 9 bases identical to TRBD1. The germline V gene has CDR1 SQVTM and CDR2 ANQGSEA. V was clipped by 4 bases and J by 9 bases; unmatched bases: 4. The CDR3 loop spans 12 amino acids.

The CDR3 sequence: CASSQEGAGTFATNEKLFF. The CDR3 coding sequence is TGCGCCAGCAGCCAAGAAGGGGCAGGGACGTTTGCAACTAATGAAAAACTGTTTTTT. The V call is TRBV4-1, the J call TRBJ1-4; TRBD1 might be the D (5 bases). V lost 0 bases, J lost 0 bases, and 17 bases lay in between. Germline assignment: CDR1 MGHRA and CDR2 YSYEKL. The CDR3 covers 19 residues.

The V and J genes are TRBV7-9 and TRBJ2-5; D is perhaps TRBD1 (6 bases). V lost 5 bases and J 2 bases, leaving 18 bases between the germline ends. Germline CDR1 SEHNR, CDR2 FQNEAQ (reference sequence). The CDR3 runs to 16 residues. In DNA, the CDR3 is TGTGCCAGCAGCCCCTGGGGGCTGAGCCAACAAGAGACCCAGTACTTC. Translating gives CASSPWGLSQQETQYF.

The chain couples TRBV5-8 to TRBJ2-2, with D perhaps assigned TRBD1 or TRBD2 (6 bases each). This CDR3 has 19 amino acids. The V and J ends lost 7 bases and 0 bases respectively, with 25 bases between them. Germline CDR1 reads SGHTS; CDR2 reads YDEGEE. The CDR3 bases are TGTGCCAGCCCCGAGAGGGGACGGGGGCGAGTAACGAACACCGGGGAGCTGTTTTTT. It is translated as CASPERGRGRVTNTGELFF.

The CDR3, as DNA: TGTGCCAGCAGTTATGGTTTGGGGGGTCAGCCCCAGCATTTT. Translated: CASSYGLGGQPQHF. The chain carries TRBV6-1 and TRBJ1-5, with a possible D match to TRBD1 (5 bases). The V gene's germline CDR1 is MNHNS and CDR2 SASEGT. Trimming shortened V by 5 bases and J by 6 bases, and 14 bases separated the two germline ends. The CDR3 runs 14 residues.

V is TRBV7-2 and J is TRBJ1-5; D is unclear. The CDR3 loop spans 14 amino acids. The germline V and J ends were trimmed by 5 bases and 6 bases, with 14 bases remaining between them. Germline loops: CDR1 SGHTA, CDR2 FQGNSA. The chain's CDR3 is CASSPEGGFQPQHF. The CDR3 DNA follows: TGTGCCAGCAGCCCTGAAGGCGGGTTTCAGCCCCAGCATTTT.

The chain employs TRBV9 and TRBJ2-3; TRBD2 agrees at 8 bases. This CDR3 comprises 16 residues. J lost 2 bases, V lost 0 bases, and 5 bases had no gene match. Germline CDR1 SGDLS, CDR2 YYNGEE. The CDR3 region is CASSVGVAGITDTQYF. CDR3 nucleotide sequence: TGTGCCAGCAGCGTAGGCGTAGCGGGGATCACAGATACGCAGTATTTT.

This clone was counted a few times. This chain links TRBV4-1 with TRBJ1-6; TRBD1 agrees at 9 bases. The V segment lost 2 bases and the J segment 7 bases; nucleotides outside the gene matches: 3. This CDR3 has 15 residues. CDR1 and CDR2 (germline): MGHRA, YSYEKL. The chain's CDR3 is CASSQRDRDNSPLHF. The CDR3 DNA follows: TGCGCCAGCAGCCAAAGGGACAGGGACAATTCACCCCTCCACTTT.

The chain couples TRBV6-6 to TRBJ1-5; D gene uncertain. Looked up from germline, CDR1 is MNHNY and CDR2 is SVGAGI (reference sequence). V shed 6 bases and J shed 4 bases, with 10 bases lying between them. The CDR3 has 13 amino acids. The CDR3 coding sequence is TGTGCCAGCAGCACCAGTTTAAATCAGCCCCAGCATTTT. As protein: CASSTSLNQPQHF.

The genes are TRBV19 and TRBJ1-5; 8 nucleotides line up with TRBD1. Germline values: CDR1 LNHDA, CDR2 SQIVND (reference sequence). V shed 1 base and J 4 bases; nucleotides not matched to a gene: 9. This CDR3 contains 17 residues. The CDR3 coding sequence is TGTGCCAGTAGTATAGGGACAGGGTTTCTAATGAATCAGCCCCAGCATTTT. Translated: CASSIGTGFLMNQPQHF.

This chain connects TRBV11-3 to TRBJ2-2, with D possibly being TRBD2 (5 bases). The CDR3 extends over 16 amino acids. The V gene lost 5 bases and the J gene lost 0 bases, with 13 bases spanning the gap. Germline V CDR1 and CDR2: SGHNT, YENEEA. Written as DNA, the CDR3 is TGTGCCAGCAGCCGGCGGGCACATGCGAACACCGGGGAGCTGTTTTTT. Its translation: CASSRRAHANTGELFF.

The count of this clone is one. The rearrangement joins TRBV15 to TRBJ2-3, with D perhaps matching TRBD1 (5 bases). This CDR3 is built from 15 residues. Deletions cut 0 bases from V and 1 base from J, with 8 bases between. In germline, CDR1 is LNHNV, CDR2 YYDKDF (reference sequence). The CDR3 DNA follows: TGTGCCACCAGCAGAGATCGGACACGCACAGATACGCAGTATTTT. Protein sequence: CATSRDRTRTDTQYF.

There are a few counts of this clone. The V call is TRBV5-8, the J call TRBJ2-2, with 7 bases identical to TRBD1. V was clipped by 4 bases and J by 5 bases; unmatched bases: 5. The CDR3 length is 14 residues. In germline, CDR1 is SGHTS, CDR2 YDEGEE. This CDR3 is CASSRGRLTGELFF. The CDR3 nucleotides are TGTGCCAGCAGCAGGGGGCGGCTTACCGGGGAGCTGTTTTTT.

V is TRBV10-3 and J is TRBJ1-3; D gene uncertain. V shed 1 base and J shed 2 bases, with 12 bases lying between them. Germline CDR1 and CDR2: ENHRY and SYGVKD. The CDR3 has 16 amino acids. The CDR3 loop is CAISEYKGSPGNTIYF. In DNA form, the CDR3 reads TGTGCCATCAGTGAGTACAAAGGGTCTCCTGGAAACACCATATATTTT.